This T cell receptor beta chain was identified during a study of blood T cell repertoires in COVID-19 (TCRdb year 2020). Notes on the research overall: Samples covering the acute and convalescent phases of COVID-19 were provided by collaborators in the United States, Italy and Spain. Where HLA class I and class II types were available, the types were taken from metadata supplied by the sample provider, not from assay-based typing. A freely available public database, intended as a resource for researchers studying the immune response to SARS-CoV-2, is where the repertoires were released. The prospective study material was composed of cDNA or gDNA derived from T cells, B-cell-depleted T cells, or PBMCs. The sample metadata nearly always contained a de-identified subject ID, COVID-19 status, age in years and sex. The samples were drawn from two sources: the first 160 participants of the ongoing ImmuneRACE study, and about 1,300 subjects contributed by 6 global collaborators. Deeply sampled blood TCRbeta repertoires from subjects exposed to, actively infected with, or recovered from COVID-19 were included in the dataset.

The immunoSEQ Assay, a bias-controlled multiplex PCR, was used to amplify TCRbeta CDR3 regions from genomic DNA. The study's own analysis went as follows. The number of nucleated cells in each sample was estimated by amplification of reference gene primers within the assay. Sequence reads were collapsed and filtered to measure the absolute abundance of every unique TCRbeta CDR3 rearrangement. Productive Simpson clonality was computed per sample as the square root of Simpson's diversity index over productive rearrangements. Here the immuneACCESS table is served through TCRdb, limited to in-frame sequences with V and J called. Missing clones are a known gap in these copies; in checked studies unresolved V genes cover under half, and the rest lacks a known reason. That table is the source of V, J and clone size, and D and trimming were worked out from the DNA. The sample table shows roughly 280,000 clones, and around 90% are seen once. Together, the top ten hold roughly 2.2% of the sample.

This clone was counted a single time. Its antigen remains unidentified. Per-nucleotide qualities are absent, and no much larger clonotype sits a single base away. Collaborating institutions collected whole blood in K2EDTA tubes following their own protocols. For TCRbeta analysis, collaborators shipped samples in one of three forms: frozen whole blood, isolated PBMCs, or DNA extracted from either of those sample types. Summary of the overall study and its limitations: Clinical and demographic metadata were provided uncurated, with the amount varying by source and participant.

The CDR3 sequence holds 14 residues, the cysteine and phenylalanine included. Just the 42-base CDR3 DNA is kept, in frame starting at base 1. The germline ends are 14 bases apart after V is trimmed by 5 bases and J by 1 base. According to the germline V gene (reference sequence), CDR1 reads GTSNPN and CDR2 reads SVGIG. The sequenced sample consisted of peripheral blood. The receptor was derived from a man aged 45-60 years with acute or convalescent COVID-19. The chain uses TRBV30 and TRBJ1-1; confidence is insufficient to name the D gene. The nucleotides are TGTGCCTGGGGAATTGAGGTTAGGAACACTGAAGCTTTCTTT. This codes for CAWGIEVRNTEAFF.